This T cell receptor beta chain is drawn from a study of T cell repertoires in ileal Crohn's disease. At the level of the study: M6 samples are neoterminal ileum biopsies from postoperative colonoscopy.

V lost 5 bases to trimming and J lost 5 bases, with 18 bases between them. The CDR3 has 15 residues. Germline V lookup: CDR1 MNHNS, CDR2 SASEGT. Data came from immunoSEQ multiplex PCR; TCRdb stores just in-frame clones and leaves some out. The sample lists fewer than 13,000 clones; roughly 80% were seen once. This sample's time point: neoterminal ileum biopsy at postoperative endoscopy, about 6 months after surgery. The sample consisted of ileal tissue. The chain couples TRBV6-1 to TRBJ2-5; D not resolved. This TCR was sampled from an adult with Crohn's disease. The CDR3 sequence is CASSFTLQAWETQYF. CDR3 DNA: TGTGCCAGCAGTTTCACCCTTCAGGCATGGGAGACCCAGTACTTC.